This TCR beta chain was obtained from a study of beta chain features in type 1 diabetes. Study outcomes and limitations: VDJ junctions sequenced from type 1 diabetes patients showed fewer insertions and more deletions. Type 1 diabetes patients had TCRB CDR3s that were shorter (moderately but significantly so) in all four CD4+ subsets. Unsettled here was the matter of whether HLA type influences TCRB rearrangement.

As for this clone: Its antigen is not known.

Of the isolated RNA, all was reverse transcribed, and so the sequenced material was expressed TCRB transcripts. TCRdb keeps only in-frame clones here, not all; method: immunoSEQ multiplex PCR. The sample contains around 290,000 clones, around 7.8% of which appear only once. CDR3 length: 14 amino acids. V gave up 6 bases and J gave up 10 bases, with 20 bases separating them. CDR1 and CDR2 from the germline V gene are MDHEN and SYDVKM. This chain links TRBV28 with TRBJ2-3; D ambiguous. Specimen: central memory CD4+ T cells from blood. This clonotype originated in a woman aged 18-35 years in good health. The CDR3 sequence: CASSFIPLVTPQYF. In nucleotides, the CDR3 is TGTGCCAGCAGCTTCATCCCGCTAGTTACTCCGCAGTATTTT.